Below are 26 T cell receptor beta chains sequenced from a single sample in a study of cytomegalovirus exposure and HLA in healthy donors (dated by TCRdb to 2016 to 2017). Preparation of the library involved the immunoSEQ multiplex PCR assay. A mixture of 60 forward primers for TCR Vbeta segments and 13 reverse primers for TCR Jbeta segments was used in the multiplex PCR. TCRdb took over this immuneACCESS table, retaining in-frame rearrangements with V and J assigned. Such tables are incomplete; in checked studies, under half of the missing clones stem from an unresolved V gene, and the remainder is unexplained. The sample data list roughly 220,000 clones, and 75% of these were observed just once. The ten most abundant clones make up approximately 1.7% of the sample. The sequencing sample was made of PBMCs. These receptors originate from a woman aged 25 to 39 in good health and CMV-seronegative.

This clone was detected a few times. V and J are TRBV18 and TRBJ1-4, with 8 bases that match TRBD1. Germline V gene data show CDR1 as KGHSH and CDR2 as LQKENI. The CDR3 extends over 13 amino acids. V shed 3 bases and J 8 bases; nucleotides not matched to a gene: 2. The CDR3 here is CASSPGQEEKLFF. For the CDR3, the DNA is TGTGCCAGCTCACCGGGACAGGAAGAAAAACTGTTTTTT.

The chain links TRBV6-1 to TRBJ1-1; 7 bases fit TRBD1. The CDR3 extends over 15 amino acids. J lost 0 bases, V lost 8 bases, and 9 bases had no gene match. Germline values: CDR1 MNHNS, CDR2 SASEGT. In nucleotides, the CDR3 is TGTGCCAGCCTAGACCGGGGACAGTTGAACACTGAAGCTTTCTTT. This gives the protein CASLDRGQLNTEAFF.

V usage is TRBV4-1 and J usage is TRBJ1-2, with no clear D. The germline CDR1 and CDR2 sequences are MGHRA and YSYEKL. The CDR3 has 13 residues. V was cut by 1 base and J by 7 bases, with 10 bases left in between. The CDR3 sequence is CASSQGRVAGYTF. CDR3 DNA sequence: TGCGCCAGCAGCCAAGGGCGGGTCGCTGGCTACACCTTC.

The chain combines TRBV9 with TRBJ2-7; 7 nucleotides agree with TRBD1. This CDR3 is 14 amino acids long. Germline trimming cut 4 bases from V and 1 base from J; bases unmatched to any gene: 5. Germline V gene data show CDR1 as SGDLS and CDR2 as YYNGEE. The CDR3, as DNA: TGTGCCAGCAGCCAGGGGGTGAGTTCCTACGAGCAGTACTTC. As protein: CASSQGVSSYEQYF.

The chain employs TRBV7-2 and TRBJ2-7, with a tentative D call TRBD1 (5 bases). The V gene's germline CDR1 is SGHTA and CDR2 FQGNSA. This CDR3 has 13 residues. V was trimmed by 3 bases and J by 2 bases, leaving 8 bases between them. The CDR3 sequence: CASSFDRTYEQYF. The CDR3 nucleotides are TGTGCCAGCAGCTTCGACAGAACCTACGAGCAGTACTTC.

The chain recombines TRBV10-3 with TRBJ1-1, with D tentatively TRBD1 (6 bases). Germline CDR1 reads ENHRY; CDR2 reads SYGVKD. The CDR3 runs 13 residues. V lost 8 bases and J 2 bases, leaving 12 bases between the germline ends. Here the CDR3 DNA reads TGTGCCATCGGCCGGGACACTAACACTGAAGCTTTCTTT. Its protein is CAIGRDTNTEAFF.

Comment on this clone: A junction boundary mismatches the germline segment, possibly from a read error. V is TRBV7-7 and J is TRBJ2-5; maybe TRBD2 (6 bases). The CDR3 has 13 amino acids. The V gene's germline CDR1 is SSHAT and CDR2 FNYEAQ (reference sequence). In DNA form, the CDR3 reads TGTGCTAGCAGGCCCCGGGGAGGAGAGACCCAGTACTTC. Translation gives CASRPRGGETQYF.

The gene calls are TRBV10-3 and TRBJ2-3; tentative D call: TRBD2 (7 bases). Germline V gene sequence: CDR1 ENHRY, CDR2 SYGVKD. The CDR3 extends over 14 amino acids. Trimming took off 9 bases at V and 4 bases at J, with 17 bases between the two ends. CDR3 amino acids: CAMSSGGGPDTQYF. CDR3 coding DNA: TGTGCCATGAGCTCGGGCGGGGGCCCAGATACGCAGTATTTT.

In its sample, this clone was seen once. The chain links TRBV19 to TRBJ2-3; maybe TRBD2 (7 bases). V lost 3 bases, J lost 2 bases, and 18 bases lay in between. Germline V lookup: CDR1 LNHDA, CDR2 SQIVND (reference sequence). The CDR3 contains 17 residues. The CDR3 DNA sequence: TGTGCCAGTAGTATGTTCGGGGGGCAGGGGCACACAGATACGCAGTATTTT. This codes for CASSMFGGQGHTDTQYF.

The chain employs TRBV6-5 and TRBJ1-2; maybe TRBD1 (6 bases). The V gene's germline CDR1 is MNHEY and CDR2 SVGAGI. This CDR3 is 12 amino acids long. The V end was cut by 6 bases, the J end by 8 bases, with 13 bases between. The CDR3 bases are TGTGCCAGCAGCCCTGGGGGCTGGGGCTACACCTTC. It specifies CASSPGGWGYTF.

The V call is TRBV5-6, the J call TRBJ1-6; the match to TRBD1 covers 8 bases. The ends lost 0 bases at V and 11 bases at J; junction bases unmatched: 4. CDR3 size: 14 residues. CDR1 is SGHDT, CDR2 YYEEEE, per germline. The CDR3 DNA sequence: TGTGCCAGCAGCTTGGGACAGGGGTCGCCACCCCTCCACTTT. It codes for CASSLGQGSPPLHF.

This clone was detected only once. The chain is built from TRBV19 and TRBJ1-4; TRBD1 might be the D (6 bases). The CDR3 runs 14 residues. With 5 bases removed from V and 6 bases from J, the gap between germline ends came to 13 bases. The V gene's germline CDR1 is LNHDA and CDR2 SQIVND (reference sequence). The CDR3 DNA reads as TGTGCCAGTAGTTCTCCGGGACACGATGAAAAACTGTTTTTT. It specifies CASSSPGHDEKLFF.

J is TRBJ1-4 and V is TRBV29-1, with TRBD1 identical over 9 bases. Germline CDR1 and CDR2: SQVTM and ANQGSEA. CDR3 length: 13 residues. V lost 4 bases, J lost 5 bases, and 2 bases stayed unmatched. In DNA, the CDR3 is TGCAGCGTTGGGGGGACAGGGAATGAAAAACTGTTTTTT. Translated, it gives CSVGGTGNEKLFF.

The rearrangement uses TRBV7-2 and TRBJ1-2; tentatively, D is TRBD1 (6 bases). The CDR3 consists of 14 residues. The germline V gene encodes CDR1 SGHTA and CDR2 FQGNSA. V lost 5 bases and J 4 bases, leaving 14 bases between the germline ends. The DNA of the CDR3 is TGTGCCAGCAGCCTACGACAGGCCCCCTATGGCTACACCTTC. Translation: CASSLRQAPYGYTF.

The chain links TRBV25-1 to TRBJ1-1; TRBD1 aligns across 9 bases. Unmatched junction bases numbered 0, after V lost 1 base and J lost 6 bases. Germline values: CDR1 MGHDK, CDR2 SYGVNS. This CDR3 has 13 residues. The CDR3 sequence is CASSEWTGAEAFF. CDR3 coding DNA: TGTGCCAGCAGTGAATGGACAGGGGCTGAAGCTTTCTTT.

V is TRBV4-1 and J is TRBJ2-1, with 11 bases lining up with TRBD2. The CDR3 runs to 18 residues. Germline CDR1 and CDR2: MGHRA and YSYEKL. V lost 1 base to trimming and J lost 4 bases; unmatched junction nucleotides: 9. The CDR3 loop reads CASSQGGLAGGVYNEQFF. As DNA, the CDR3 is TGCGCCAGCAGCCAAGGCGGGCTAGCGGGAGGAGTTTACAATGAGCAGTTCTTC.

On this clone: At the DNA level, this CDR3 is encoded by other sequences in the same sample as well. The chain couples TRBV27 to TRBJ1-4; no firm D call. The CDR3 has 16 amino acids. The germline V and J ends were trimmed by 0 bases and 0 bases, with 8 bases remaining between them. The germline gives CDR1 MNHEY, CDR2 SMNVEV (reference sequence). CDR3 sequence: CASSLSAPSTNEKLFF. CDR3 nucleotide sequence: TGTGCCAGCAGTTTATCGGCCCCCTCAACTAATGAAAAACTGTTTTTT.

CDR3 coding DNA: TGTGCCATCAGTGAGGGTAGGGGCACTGTTGAAGCTTTCTTT. Amino acids: CAISEGRGTVEAFF. The rearrangement joins TRBV10-3 to TRBJ1-1, with D perhaps TRBD1 (5 bases). V shed 2 bases and J shed 7 bases, with 14 bases lying between them. This CDR3 has 14 residues. The germline V gene encodes CDR1 ENHRY and CDR2 SYGVKD.

This chain links TRBV2 with TRBJ1-5, with D possibly matching TRBD1 (5 bases). Trimming shortened V by 3 bases and J by 7 bases, and 19 bases separated the two germline ends. Germline CDR1 SNHLY, CDR2 FYNNEI. This CDR3 has 16 amino acids. The CDR3: CASSELGGGVGQPQHF. In nucleotides, the CDR3 is TGTGCCAGCAGTGAGTTAGGCGGGGGGGTGGGCCAGCCCCAGCATTTT.

The rearrangement joins TRBV12-5 to TRBJ2-3; 8 bases line up with TRBD1. The CDR3 covers 15 residues. Unmatched junction bases numbered 9, after V lost 4 bases and J lost 6 bases. Germline CDR1 is LGHNT and CDR2 is FRNRAP. As DNA, the CDR3 is TGTGCTAGTGGTTCTCAGGGGGCCGGGTGGGATACGCAGTATTTT. This gives the protein CASGSQGAGWDTQYF.

DNA of the CDR3: TGTGCCAGCAGCGCCGGACGGACAGGAATTTCCACAGATACGCAGTATTTT. It encodes CASSAGRTGISTDTQYF. The chain combines TRBV9 with TRBJ2-3; 7 bases fit TRBD1. Germline CDR1 and CDR2: SGDLS and YYNGEE. The CDR3 consists of 17 residues. V was pared by 3 bases and J by 2 bases, with 12 bases of the junction left unmatched.

This clone was counted only a few times. The CDR3 nucleotides read TGTGCCAGCAGCTTGGGGAGGAACACTGAAGCTTTCTTT. It specifies CASSLGRNTEAFF. V and J are TRBV5-8 and TRBJ1-1; D gene ambiguous. The CDR3 is made up of 13 amino acids. Trimming shortened V by 0 bases and J by 1 base, and 4 bases separated the two germline ends. Looked up from germline, CDR1 is SGHTS and CDR2 is YDEGEE.

Details on this clone: The sample contains more than one DNA sequence encoding this CDR3. The chain combines TRBV18 with TRBJ2-7; 8 bases align to TRBD1. Trimming at V came to 3 bases and at J to 2 bases, leaving 3 bases not matched to a gene. CDR3 length equals 14 residues. Germline V gene sequence: CDR1 KGHSH, CDR2 LQKENI. Written as DNA, the CDR3 is TGTGCCAGCTCACCGGGGACAGGAACCTACGAGCAGTACTTC. It translates to CASSPGTGTYEQYF.

Only a few counts were recorded for this clone. J is TRBJ1-1 and V is TRBV7-8; the match to TRBD1 covers 7 bases. The CDR3 loop spans 17 amino acids. Germline assignment: CDR1 SGHVS and CDR2 FQNEAQ. The ends lost 5 bases at V and 1 base at J; junction bases unmatched: 13. CDR3 DNA sequence: TGTGCCAGCAGCGCCTACTATATGGGACAGCGGAACACTGAAGCTTTCTTT. Amino acids: CASSAYYMGQRNTEAFF.

The table lists this clone with a count of one. This rearrangement joins TRBV7-8 to TRBJ2-7, with 10 bases that match TRBD2. The germline V gene encodes CDR1 SGHVS and CDR2 FQNEAQ. The CDR3 runs to 15 residues. The V and J ends lost 2 bases and 0 bases, in that order; junction bases with no gene match: 1. The CDR3 DNA follows: TGTGCCAGCAGCTTACGACTAGCGGGCTCCTACGAGCAGTACTTC. The encoded protein is CASSLRLAGSYEQYF.

The V call is TRBV4-1, the J call TRBJ2-7; 11 bases fit TRBD2. Germline lookup yields CDR1 MGHRA and CDR2 YSYEKL. This CDR3 is built from 15 residues. V gave up 5 bases and J gave up 4 bases; unmatched junction bases: 7. Here the CDR3 reads CASSTTSGSNYEQYF. In DNA, the CDR3 is TGCGCCAGCAGCACTACTAGCGGGAGTAATTACGAGCAGTACTTC.